This is a list of T cell receptor beta chains from one sample in a study of technical replicates of blood from several donors. Data came from immunoSEQ multiplex PCR; TCRdb stores just in-frame clones and leaves some out. This sample carries around 60,000 clones, nearly 95% of them seen once, and the ten largest clones take about 4.6%. Sequenced: PBMCs. The receptors here all came from a human donor in good health. Some clones in this sample may be carry-over from other donors' samples. The conserved cysteine and the conserved F or W are not part of the CDR3 here. A D gene is named only where the DNA matches it firmly.

v_gene	j_gene	d_gene	len	CDR3aa
TRBV5-8	TRBJ2-3	TRBD1	12	ASSSGQGTDTQY
TRBV19	TRBJ1-1	TRBD1	14	ASSTRQGARPFSAF
TRBV15	TRBJ1-1	NA	13	ATSRGDTGNTEAF
TRBV10-3	TRBJ2-7	TRBD2	11	AISEAGVAEQY
TRBV9	TRBJ2-3	TRBD2	9	ASSSGLAQY
TRBV10-3	TRBJ2-3	NA	15	AISRGARGGNADTQY
TRBV19	TRBJ2-5	TRBD2	12	ASARTSGVETQY
TRBV30	TRBJ1-2	NA	11	AWSPIPQGGYT
TRBV7-2	TRBJ2-3	NA	11	ASSLKHTDTQY
TRBV7-2	TRBJ2-3	TRBD2	14	ASSARSGGGTDTQY